This T cell receptor beta chain was sequenced in a study of neoadjuvant nivolumab and ipilimumab in lung cancer. Study context: The combination arm added day-1 ipilimumab 1 mg/kg to nivolumab 3 mg/kg on days 1, 15, 29.

Points on this clone: Its cognate antigen is unknown.

TCRdb keeps only in-frame clones here, not all; method: immunoSEQ multiplex PCR. Among several thousand clones, roughly 80% were seen once, and the ten largest hold 5.2%. V shed 2 bases and J 5 bases; nucleotides not matched to a gene: 11. Germline lookup yields CDR1 MGHDK and CDR2 SYGVNS. The length of the CDR3 is 16 residues. General study findings and limits: Higher pretherapy blood TCR richness went with higher resected-tumor richness. Only two of four nivolumab-treated tumors gained richness and clonality by surgery.

The starting material was normal lung tissue adjacent to the tumor, obtained after neoadjuvant nivolumab, alone or with ipilimumab, at or shortly before surgery. The chain links TRBV25-1 to TRBJ2-7, with 8 bases matching TRBD2. This TCR came from an adult with non-small cell lung cancer. Some clones in this sample may be carry-over from other donors' samples. Here the CDR3 reads CASSEGGTSRLDEQYF. CDR3 coding DNA: TGTGCCAGCAGTGAAGGAGGGACTAGTAGACTCGACGAGCAGTACTTC.